This TCR beta chain was sequenced for a study of T cells after yellow fever vaccination. Findings of the study overall: It was the secondary response that reached its peak faster, day 5 versus 15, but it was weaker.

TCRdb processed the 5' RACE reads anew with MiXCR; each CDR3 protein has one entry. The table shows 300,000 to 400,000 distinct CDR3 sequences, with 8% to 9.5% occurring only once. The CDR3 contains 17 residues. V dropped 0 bases and J dropped 6; count of bases not matched to a gene: 12. Germline values: CDR1 SGDLS, CDR2 YYNGEE. This clonotype was seen a handful of times. Its antigen is currently unknown. This chain links TRBV9 with TRBJ2-5; 9 bases match TRBD2. The sample consisted of PBMCs, taken 35 to 50 days after the first yellow fever vaccination. The clonotype originates from a man younger than 35 who received the YFV17D yellow fever vaccine. This CDR3 reads CASSVEGSGGTRQTQYF. The DNA of the CDR3 is TGTGCCAGCAGCGTAGAAGGTAGCGGGGGTACGCGACAGACCCAGTACTTC.